One and the same sample provided the 26 T cell receptor beta chains below, sequenced in a study of early T cells in non-severe SARS-CoV-2 infection. TCRdb fed the 5' RACE reads into MiXCR, producing one record per CDR3 protein. The sample lists tens of thousands of distinct CDR3 sequences; approximately 6% were seen once. Material for sequencing was whole blood. Source of these receptors: an adult who was a healthcare worker with PCR-confirmed SARS-CoV-2 infection or an uninfected control (not recorded which).

This clonotype was seen only a few times. The rearrangement links TRBV3-1 to TRBJ1-1, with 7 bases matching TRBD1. The CDR3 contains 14 residues. In germline, CDR1 is LGHDT, CDR2 YNNKEL (reference sequence). The V gene end was trimmed by 1 base and the J gene end by 1 base; junction bases not matched to a gene: 0. The CDR3 bases are TGTGCCAGCAGCCAAGCAGGGGGGAACACTGAAGCTTTCTTT. Translation gives CASSQAGGNTEAFF.

This clonotype was counted ten times or more. V is TRBV4-1 and J is TRBJ2-7; D may be TRBD2 (5 bases). This CDR3 contains 15 residues. Trimming stripped 3 bases from V and 2 bases from J, with 14 bases between. The germline gives CDR1 MGHRA, CDR2 YSYEKL. The CDR3 DNA follows: TGCGCCAGCAGCCAGGGAGTGGCAACCCCCTACGAGCAGTACTTC. This translates into CASSQGVATPYEQYF.

This clonotype has a count of ten or more. The rearrangement links TRBV2 to TRBJ2-3; 8 bases fit TRBD1. Trimming removed 6 bases from V and 6 bases from J; junction bases left unmatched: 8. Germline V gives CDR1 SNHLY, CDR2 FYNNEI. This CDR3 comprises 14 residues. CDR3 sequence: CASRLTGAGDTQYF. The CDR3 DNA reads as TGTGCCAGCAGGTTGACAGGGGCTGGGGATACGCAGTATTTT.

This clonotype was seen only a few times. The germline gene is not matched at one end of the junction; a read error may be the cause. The CDR3 is CAISEPTGPGSRSF. CDR3 bases: TGTGCCATCAGTGAGCCGACAGGCCCCGGGAGTCGCTCATTT. V is TRBV10-3 and J is TRBJ1-1; the D gene is possibly TRBD1 (6 bases). CDR1 ENHRY and CDR2 SYGVKD come from the germline V gene. The CDR3 length is 14 residues.

At least ten counts were recorded for this clonotype. V is TRBV7-2 and J is TRBJ1-6; D is undetermined. V dropped 4 bases and J dropped 6 bases, with 7 bases sitting between them. Looked up from germline, CDR1 is SGHTA and CDR2 is FQGNSA. The CDR3 is made up of 13 amino acids. DNA for the CDR3: TGTGCCAGCAGCTCGTGGAGTAATTCACCCCTCCACTTT. This codes for CASSSWSNSPLHF.

This clonotype was observed many times. The genes are TRBV6-6 and TRBJ2-7; D is unresolved. The CDR3 has 12 residues. Trimming removed 0 bases from V and 11 bases from J, with 11 bases in between. The V gene's germline CDR1 is MNHNY and CDR2 SVGAGI (reference sequence). CDR3 coding DNA: TGTGCCAGCAGTTACTCGAGTAACCGTGAGTACTTC. Translation gives CASSYSSNREYF.

This clonotype was observed at least ten times. The V gene is TRBV6-1, the J gene TRBJ1-2, with no clear D. Trimming left V 2 bases short and J 8 bases short, with 12 bases between. This CDR3 has 13 residues. Per germline, CDR1 MNHNS and CDR2 SASEGT. The CDR3 DNA reads TGTGCCAGCAGTGAAAGTGGACGGGGAGGCTACACCTTC. As protein: CASSESGRGGYTF.

This clonotype was seen repeatedly, ten times or more. The chain carries TRBV7-3 and TRBJ2-1; no reliable D call. The V gene lost 5 bases and the J gene lost 7 bases, with 12 bases spanning the gap. Germline values: CDR1 SGHTA, CDR2 FQGTGA. The CDR3 loop spans 13 amino acids. The CDR3 sequence is CASSLSHDNEQFF. CDR3 sequence (DNA): TGTGCCAGCAGCCTGTCTCATGATAATGAGCAGTTCTTC.

This clonotype was detected only a few times. V is TRBV20-1 and J is TRBJ2-7; perhaps TRBD2 as D (6 bases). Trimming cost V 4 bases and J 3 bases, with 10 bases left between them. The germline CDR1 and CDR2 sequences are DFQATT and SNEGSKA (reference sequence). The CDR3 loop spans 12 amino acids. In DNA form, the CDR3 reads TGCAGTGCTACGGACTATGACTACGAGCAGTACTTC. Its translation is CSATDYDYEQYF.

Many counts were recorded for this clonotype. The genes are TRBV5-1 and TRBJ1-1; D is ambiguous. Trimming removed 4 bases from V and 1 base from J, with 11 bases in between. This CDR3 spans 14 amino acids. CDR1 is SGHRS, CDR2 YFSETQ, per germline. This chain's CDR3 is CASSPLDQNTEAFF. For the CDR3, the DNA is TGCGCCAGCAGCCCACTGGACCAGAACACTGAAGCTTTCTTT. The whole variable domain, remainder taken from reference TRBV5-1 and TRBJ1-1, is KAGVTQTPRYLIKTRGQQVTLSCSPISGHRSVSWYQQTPGQGLQFLFEYFSETQRNKGNFPGRFSGRQFSNSRSEMNVSTLELGDSALYLCASSPLDQNTEAFFGQGTRLTVV.

This clonotype was recorded at least ten times. This chain connects TRBV6-5 to TRBJ2-7, with 7 nucleotides matching TRBD1. Germline loops: CDR1 MNHEY, CDR2 SVGAGI. The V gene end was trimmed by 4 bases and the J gene end by 2 bases; junction bases not matched to a gene: 5. This CDR3 region has 14 residues. The chain's CDR3 is CASSSMTGPYEQYF. The CDR3 coding sequence is TGTGCCAGCAGTTCCATGACAGGGCCCTACGAGCAGTACTTC.

There are many counts of this clonotype. The chain recombines TRBV18 with TRBJ2-1; D unclear. Germline V gene lookup returns CDR1 KGHSH and CDR2 LQKENI. The CDR3 consists of 17 residues. Trimming left V 0 bases short and J 1 base short, with 13 bases between. CDR3 amino acids: CASSPPTRPRSYNEQFF. CDR3 nucleotides: TGTGCCAGCTCACCACCAACGCGTCCAAGGTCCTACAATGAGCAGTTCTTC.

This clonotype was observed a handful of times. The rearrangement uses TRBV19 and TRBJ2-1; 16 bases map to TRBD2. The germline CDR1 and CDR2 sequences are LNHDA and SQIVND (reference sequence). With V trimmed by 3 bases and J by 7 bases, 9 bases remained unmatched. The CDR3 is made up of 18 amino acids. DNA of the CDR3: TGTGCCAGTAGTATCGAAACCGGGACTAGCGGGAGGGATAATGAGCAGTTCTTC. It yields the protein CASSIETGTSGRDNEQFF.

This clonotype was seen many times. The rearrangement links TRBV3-1 to TRBJ2-1, with 12 bases that match TRBD2. Germline V gene sequence: CDR1 LGHDT, CDR2 YNNKEL (reference sequence). The CDR3 has 19 amino acids. V lost 6 bases, J lost 7 bases, and 19 bases stayed unmatched. The CDR3 reads CASSRFTSGRPLTGNEQFF. The CDR3 coding sequence is TGTGCCAGCAGTCGATTTACTAGCGGGAGGCCCTTAACGGGGAATGAGCAGTTCTTC.

The sample holds many counts of this clonotype. The chain couples TRBV6-5 to TRBJ2-2; D is uncertain. The V and J ends lost 2 bases and 7 bases respectively, with 14 bases between them. From germline, CDR1 is MNHEY and CDR2 SVGAGI. The CDR3 spans 15 residues. This CDR3 is CASSYNPKTVGELFF. CDR3 bases: TGTGCCAGCAGTTACAATCCTAAGACGGTCGGGGAGCTGTTTTTT.

This clonotype turned up a few times. The chain links TRBV20-1 to TRBJ1-5; 9 bases match TRBD1. Germline V gene data show CDR1 as DFQATT and CDR2 as SNEGSKA (reference sequence). The CDR3 consists of 14 residues. V dropped 5 bases and J dropped 2; count of bases not matched to a gene: 4. The CDR3 DNA follows: TGCAGTGCTCGAAGGACAGGGGGCAATCAGCCCCAGCATTTT. This sequence encodes CSARRTGGNQPQHF.

To note about this clonotype: A much larger clone differs by one base, so this may be a read error. The chain combines TRBV4-1 with TRBJ2-3; D not certain. This CDR3 spans 16 amino acids. V was trimmed by 1 base and J by 1 base, leaving 12 bases between them. Germline V gene data show CDR1 as MGHRA and CDR2 as YSYEKL. The CDR3 sequence is CASSQVVGQRTDTQYF. The CDR3 nucleotides are TGCGCCAGCAGCCAAGTAGTGGGCCAACGCACAGATACGCAGTATTTT.

This clonotype was counted at least ten times. The rearrangement links TRBV11-2 to TRBJ2-5; TRBD2 might be the D (5 bases). This CDR3 contains 14 residues. Trimming pared 5 bases from V and 1 base from J, leaving 11 bases between. Germline V gives CDR1 SGHAT, CDR2 FQNNGV. The CDR3 DNA reads TGTGCCAGCAGCCGGGAATCTATCCAAGAGACCCAGTACTTC. Translated: CASSRESIQETQYF.

In this sample, this clonotype turned up a few times. The J gene is TRBJ1-5, the V gene TRBV5-1; TRBD1 might be the D (5 bases). V lost 0 bases, J lost 1 base, and 5 bases lay in between. The germline CDR1 and CDR2 sequences are SGHRS and YFSETQ. The CDR3 covers 14 residues. The CDR3 protein is CASSLGQSNQPQHF. The CDR3 region has the DNA TGCGCCAGCAGCTTGGGACAGAGCAATCAGCCCCAGCATTTT.

This clonotype was detected only a few times. The CDR3 DNA is TGTGCCAGCAGCTCGACAGGGTGGTATGAAAAACTGTTTTTT. Protein: CASSSTGWYEKLFF. This chain connects TRBV7-9 to TRBJ1-4; TRBD1 matches at 7 bases. Germline trimming cut 4 bases from V and 6 bases from J; bases unmatched to any gene: 5. In germline, CDR1 is SEHNR, CDR2 FQNEAQ (reference sequence). This CDR3 has 14 residues. Full variable domain (remainder filled in from reference TRBV7-9 and TRBJ1-4): DTGVSQNPRHKITKRGQNVTFRCDPISEHNRLYWYRQTLGQGPEFLTYFQNEAQLEKSRLLSDRFSAERPKGSFSTLEIQRTEQGDSAMYLCASSSTGWYEKLFFGSGTQLSVL.

This clonotype has ten or more counts. The rearrangement uses TRBV11-2 and TRBJ1-5, with a possible D match to TRBD1 (6 bases). CDR1 is SGHAT, CDR2 FQNNGV, per germline. The CDR3 extends over 15 amino acids. V was clipped by 1 base and J by 3 bases, with 10 bases between them. In DNA, the CDR3 is TGTGCCAGCAGCTTAGGTGGACAGAACAATCAGCCCCAGCATTTT. This gives the protein CASSLGGQNNQPQHF.

This clonotype was seen many times. The rearrangement uses TRBV15 and TRBJ1-6; no reliable D call. V lost 3 bases and J 8 bases, leaving 14 bases between the germline ends. This CDR3 is built from 15 residues. CDR1 is LNHNV, CDR2 YYDKDF, per germline (reference sequence). For the CDR3, the DNA is TGTGCCACCAGCAGGACTTCGAATCTGGATTCACCCCTCCACTTT. It codes for CATSRTSNLDSPLHF.

The sample holds a few counts of this clonotype. The V call is TRBV20-1, the J call TRBJ1-1; D may be TRBD1 (6 bases). V was shortened by 6 bases and J by 0 bases, with 14 bases between the two germline ends. CDR3 length: 14 residues. Germline assignment: CDR1 DFQATT and CDR2 SNEGSKA (reference sequence). CDR3 in amino acids: CSALGGGMNTEAFF. Here the CDR3 DNA reads TGCAGTGCCCTGGGGGGGGGCATGAACACTGAAGCTTTCTTT.

At least ten counts were recorded for this clonotype. V gene TRBV4-2 combines with J gene TRBJ2-1; D may correspond to TRBD1 or TRBD2 (5 bases each). The germline V gene has CDR1 LGHNA and CDR2 YNFKEQ. The V gene lost 0 bases and the J gene lost 0 bases, with 12 bases spanning the gap. CDR3 length equals 17 residues. CDR3 in DNA: TGTGCCAGCAGCCAAGATACCTCAGGGAGCTCCTACAATGAGCAGTTCTTC. Encoded protein: CASSQDTSGSSYNEQFF.

This clonotype was found many times. The J gene is TRBJ1-4, the V gene TRBV7-2, with 10 nucleotides matching TRBD1. J was trimmed by 5 bases and V by 3 bases; bases with no gene match: 0. CDR3 length: 14 residues. Germline V gene lookup returns CDR1 SGHTA and CDR2 FQGNSA. This CDR3 reads CASSLDRGNEKLFF. The CDR3 DNA sequence: TGTGCCAGCAGCTTGGACAGGGGGAATGAAAAACTGTTTTTT.

The sample holds many counts of this clonotype. This sequence joins TRBV11-3 and TRBJ2-1; tentatively, D is TRBD1 or TRBD2 (5 bases each). This CDR3 contains 15 residues. V lost 1 base and J lost 5, with 12 bases in between. Germline V gives CDR1 SGHNT, CDR2 YENEEA. The CDR3 DNA reads TGTGCCAGCAGCTTAGCGGGACGATCACACAATGAGCAGTTCTTC. Translated, it gives CASSLAGRSHNEQFF.